This TCR beta chain was sequenced in a study of cytomegalovirus exposure and HLA in healthy donors (dated by TCRdb to the late 2010s). Background for the entire study: An earlier analysis of a few hundred of the donors reported 250 to 350 Gb of sequence data and 90 million to 120 million unique TCR beta sequences obtained from about 179 million T cells. An early release that covered about 600 HLA-typed donors contained around 300 gigabases of sequencing data and 75 million to 100 million unique TCR sequences. Of the 398 genotyped donors, 81% fell in the genetic ancestry cluster associated with self-reported Caucasian donors. The study aimed to test whether signatures of past pathogen exposure could be identified by cataloging public T cell receptors. The T cell repertoires of roughly 660 subjects were profiled by immunosequencing and related to cytomegalovirus serostatus. Along with the approximately 600-subject first cohort, a separate validation cohort of over a hundred different subjects was used. To predict cytomegalovirus infection status, the study combined high-throughput TCR immunosequencing, statistical association of individual TCRs with disease status, and machine learning. A later analysis re-analyzed previously published TCR beta repertoires from 600 to 850 donors and added high-resolution HLA genotyping to study TCR occurrence patterns. The later analysis used no new phenotypic data to find candidate immune exposures, relying instead on TCR beta sequences and their occurrence across donors. An earlier analysis of approximately 500 of the donors applied high-throughput TCR beta sequencing to assess whether each TCR beta V gene segment acted as functional or pseudogenic. Donor age, sex, ethnicity and CMV serostatus were compiled alongside the repertoire data. A later genetic analysis used genome-wide SNP genotypes for about 55% of the 666 donors, treating that subset as a discovery cohort. Every repertoire in the discovery cohort had been generated on one and the same sequencing platform. Both class I and class II loci were covered by HLA typing, at four-digit resolution. The number of typed donors differed by locus: roughly 629-640 for A, B, C, DRB1 and DQB1; approximately 530 for DQA1; over 600 for DPA1; and about 450 for DPB1. Because of strong linkage in the cohort, a handful of DR-DQ haplotypes were treated as single units for association and clustering. Among some 400 genotyped donors of the cohort, an average of approximately 230,000 unique TCR beta nucleotide sequences were sequenced per donor, roughly 20% of them non-productive.

Beyond this particular receptor, the publication reports: Specific HLA alleles were associated with 15,000 to 20,000 TCR beta sequences at a false discovery rate of 0.05 in a later analysis. A later genetic analysis reported fewer N-insertions in productive TCRs among donors in an Asian-associated ancestry cluster than the approximately 700-donor mean. A few of the identified cytomegalovirus-associated TCR beta chains were confirmed in vitro to be specific for cytomegalovirus antigens. When HLA alleles, especially DR and DQ, strongly co-occurred, attributing TCR associations to individual alleles was difficult. Because HLA typing was missing for some donors at each locus, association tests included only the typed subset. A total of about 180 TCR beta chains were listed by the study as associated with cytomegalovirus. The cohort was sequenced for TCR beta chains only, and without alpha or paired-chain data the features that could be detected were limited. The authors suggested that the approach could potentially be extended to other disease states and immunological phenotypes. Some IMGT-functional V segments, including TRBV6-2 and TRBV6-3, could not be told apart with the 87-base-pair reads, so those segments were excluded. In a later genetic analysis, a missense DCLRE1C variant was associated with V-gene and J-gene trimming of TCR beta chains, and the association was replicated in an independent cohort. The classifier was reported to diagnose cytomegalovirus status with high specificity and sensitivity in both the original and validation cohorts. According to a later analysis, TCR association rates differed among HLA loci, with DRB1 alleles showing the most associated TCRs and HLA-C alleles showing the fewest. A further reported finding was that TCR beta sequences accurately predicted the HLA-A and HLA-B alleles for most subjects in the first cohort. Broadly in line with IMGT annotations, most TCR beta V segments showed up in productive rearrangements about 87% or about 30% of the time in an earlier analysis of roughly 590 of the donors. Compared with equally common non-associated chains, HLA-associated TCR beta chains in a later analysis were more clonally expanded and had lower generation probabilities. The presence/absence analyses assumed that sequencing depth was roughly uniform across donors, and that assumption may not be true. Most TCR sequences were observed very rarely across donors, whereas some public TCRs were present in many individuals. Because counts were too low, 15 or so rarely observed V segments, including chromosome 9 orphons, were excluded from the earlier analysis of several hundred of the donors. Linkage disequilibrium might explain the correlated functional status among segregating V segments, but an unknown experimental factor could not be ruled out. For the cohort, immune exposure information was limited to CMV serostatus. A cluster of highly shared sequence variants was judged likely to represent a technical artifact of the sequencing pipeline. In a later analysis, several top co-occurrence clusters were reported to appear linked to parvovirus B19, influenza, CMV and Epstein-Barr virus. A later analysis found that most CMV-associated TCR beta chains appeared HLA-restricted, with HLA associations seemingly driven largely by CMV exposure.

The CDR3, from cysteine to phenylalanine, totals 13 residues. The kept DNA is CDR3 alone, 39 bases in frame from the first base. CDR1 is given as MNHEY and CDR2 as SVGAGI, both from the germline V gene. Trimming removed 5 bases from V and 5 bases from J, leaving 13 bases between the germline ends. This clone has just one count. Its antigen is currently not known. No base quality information exists; no much larger clone differs at one position. The cohort was made up of hundreds of healthy bone marrow donors. At the time of sampling, every cohort member was nominally healthy, though immune exposures that went unrecorded were likely present. The donor tested CMV seropositive, placing the donor among the 290 or so seropositive members of the cohort. Every donor gave a peripheral blood sample, and the peripheral blood mononuclear cells from that sample were used for TCR beta sequencing. The Qiagen DNeasy Blood Extraction Kit was used to extract genomic DNA from the blood cell samples.

Libraries were built with the immunoSEQ multiplex PCR assay. For the multiplex PCR, a mixture combining 60 forward primers for TCR Vbeta segments and 13 reverse primers for TCR Jbeta segments was used. A multiplex PCR assay on genomic DNA amplified the CDR3 region of rearranged TCR beta genes. The amplified TCR beta libraries were sequenced on the Illumina HiSeq System as 87-base-pair reads. The original methods were these. In a later analysis, tens of millions of unique TCR beta chains were counted across the 500 to 850 repertoires, and roughly 11 million of these chains were shared by at least two donors. Raw reads were error-corrected and collapsed into unique sequences with a nearest-neighbor algorithm that merged closely related sequences to remove PCR and sequencing errors. To assign V, D and J gene segments, CDR3 sequences were aligned to IMGT reference sequences. Each retained sequence needed at least a six-nucleotide match to both a V gene segment and a J gene segment. Rearrangements were classified as productive when the CDR3 lacked stop codons and remained in frame with V and J, and all other rearrangements were classified as non-productive. Following IMGT convention, CDR3 was defined as the stretch from the second conserved V-encoded cysteine up to the conserved J-encoded phenylalanine. In an earlier analysis of roughly 580 of the donors, sequences lacking an unambiguous match to a single V gene segment were excluded. An earlier analysis of around 600 of the donors classified V segments as functional when productive rearrangements were above 56.7% and as segregating when the standard deviation between donors was above 5%. To diagnose cytomegalovirus status from the catalog of TCR beta chain sequences, a statistical classification framework was built. In a later analysis, TCR nucleotide sequences were compared against IMGT/GENE-DB human TR gene sequences so that V and J genes could be assigned. The TCRdist pipeline was used in a later analysis to assign CDR3 sequences and most-parsimonious VDJ recombination scenarios. In a later analysis, every TCR beta chain was defined by the combination of its CDR3 amino acid sequence and its V-gene family, and reads without a unique V-gene family were dropped. In a later analysis, fewer than 650 highly shared, low-generation-probability nucleotide sequences were removed to address suspected cross-contamination and a sequencing artifact. In a later analysis, a clonal expansion index was calculated for each public chain from normalized within-repertoire ranks of inferred template counts. A later analysis computed generation probabilities with a VDJ recombination model fitted to out-of-frame rearrangements, and checked the results against IGoR. In a later analysis, hypergeometric tests were used to score TCR-TCR, TCR-HLA and TCR-CMV co-occurrence, with a repertoire-size bias correction applied to TCR pairs. To estimate false discovery rates, a later analysis permuted the HLA or CMV assignments 20 times. In a later analysis, co-occurring TCRs were grouped using DBSCAN, with TCRdist sequence similarity added in when clustering inside HLA-allele-positive subsets. Repertoires with fewer than 30,000 or more than 120,000 public chains, plus five repertoires with anomalous nucleotide sharing, were excluded from co-occurrence clustering. The source is immuneACCESS, and TCRdb retained only in-frame sequences with V and J called. Part of the clones is not carried over; for the studies checked, unresolved V genes explain less than half of this, and the remainder is unexplained. The V and J calls and clone size come from that table; D and trimming were worked out from the DNA. In all, the sample holds 100,000 to 150,000 clones, and 70% to 85% of those were seen once. The ten largest account for 3.5% to 5% of the sample.

Sequencing input: PBMCs. Rearrangement joined TRBV6-5 to TRBJ2-7; TRBD1 could be the D gene, as 5 bases match. The receptor comes from a male donor in good health and CMV-seropositive. The sequenced DNA is TGTGCCAGCAGTGAAGTTCAGGGAAACGAGCAGTACTTC. It encodes CASSEVQGNEQYF.